The sequence of this T cell receptor (beta chain) was determined in a study of blood T cell repertoires in COVID-19. Study overall: Sites across the United States, Italy and Spain contributed samples from acute and convalescent COVID-19. In each case, the material was cDNA or gDNA derived from T cells, B-cell-depleted T cells, or PBMCs.

Germline V CDR1 and CDR2: MNHEY, SVGAGI. This CDR3 is 14 amino acids long. Trimming cost V 2 bases and J 6 bases, with 11 bases left between them. Profiling relied on immunoSEQ multiplex PCR, and the TCRdb table lists in-frame clones only, not all of them. The data contain about 400,000 clones, around nine tenths of them singletons. This chain joins TRBV6-5 and TRBJ2-4; weak D call: TRBD1 (5 bases). The sequenced sample was peripheral blood. The TCR comes from a human donor in a cohort sampled during active COVID-19. The CDR3 bases are TGTGCCAGCAGTTACGGTGACAGTGGAAACATTCAGTACTTC. Translated: CASSYGDSGNIQYF.